This T cell receptor beta chain was documented in a study of T cell repertoires in cytomegalovirus infection. Looking at the study overall: HLA-C-restricted CMV epitopes, recently identified, and well-studied HLA-B-restricted ones were used by the study.

TCRdb passed the reads through MiXCR, listing each CDR3 protein once. Among some 940,000 distinct CDR3 sequences listed, approximately 32% were seen once. Note on this clonotype: Its antigen is unidentified.

CDR1 and CDR2 from the germline V gene are MNHNS and SASEGT. The CDR3 totals 17 residues. V was trimmed by 2 bases and J by 1 base, leaving 17 bases between them. This chain joins TRBV6-1 and TRBJ1-2; D gene unclear. The clonotype originates from a human donor in good health (CMV status not recorded). Some clones in this sample may be carry-over from other donors' samples. The input for sequencing was cultured CD8+ T cells from PBMCs, taken from culture after CMV antigen stimulation. CDR3 region: CASSEWREGWGNYGYTF. The CDR3 nucleotides are TGTGCCAGCAGTGAATGGAGAGAAGGGTGGGGTAACTATGGCTACACCTTC.